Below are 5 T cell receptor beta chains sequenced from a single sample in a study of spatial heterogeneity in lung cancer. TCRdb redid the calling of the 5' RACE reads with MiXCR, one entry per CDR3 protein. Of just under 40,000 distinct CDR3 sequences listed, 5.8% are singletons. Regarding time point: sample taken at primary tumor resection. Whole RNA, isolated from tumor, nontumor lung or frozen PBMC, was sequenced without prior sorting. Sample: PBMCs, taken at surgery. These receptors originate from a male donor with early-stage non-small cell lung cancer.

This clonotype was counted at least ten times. CDR3 DNA sequence: TGTGCCAGCAGGTTTTCACGACTAGCGGGGGGGCGCGTAGATACGCAGTATTTT. Encoded protein: CASRFSRLAGGRVDTQYF. The gene calls are TRBV6-5 and TRBJ2-3; 14 bases are a match to TRBD2. The CDR3 consists of 18 residues. CDR1 MNHEY and CDR2 SVGAGI come from the germline V gene. Unmatched junction bases numbered 13, after V lost 6 bases and J lost 5 bases.

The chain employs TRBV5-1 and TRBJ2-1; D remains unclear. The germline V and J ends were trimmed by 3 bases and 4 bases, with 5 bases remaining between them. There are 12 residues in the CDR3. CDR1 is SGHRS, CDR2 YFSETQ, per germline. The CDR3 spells CASSSEYNEQFF. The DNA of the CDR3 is TGCGCCAGCAGCTCAGAATACAATGAGCAGTTCTTC.

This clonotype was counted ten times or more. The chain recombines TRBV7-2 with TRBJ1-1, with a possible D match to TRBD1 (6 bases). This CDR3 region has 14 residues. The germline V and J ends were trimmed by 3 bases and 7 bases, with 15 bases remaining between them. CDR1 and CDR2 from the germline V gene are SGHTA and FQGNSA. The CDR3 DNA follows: TGTGCCAGCAGCTTGGTAGGGGGAGTGGATGAAGCTTTCTTT. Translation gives CASSLVGGVDEAFF.

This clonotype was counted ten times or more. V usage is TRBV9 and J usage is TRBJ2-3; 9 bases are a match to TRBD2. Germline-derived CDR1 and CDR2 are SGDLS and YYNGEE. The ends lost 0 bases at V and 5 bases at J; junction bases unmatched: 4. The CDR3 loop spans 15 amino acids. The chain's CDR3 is CASSVVRGGRDTQYF. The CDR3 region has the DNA TGTGCCAGCAGCGTAGTGCGGGGGGGCAGAGATACGCAGTATTTT.

CDR3 nucleotide sequence: TGTGCCAGCAGCGCACAGGGGGCCGGGGGTCAGCCCCAGCATTTT. As protein: CASSAQGAGGQPQHF. The chain is built from TRBV2 and TRBJ1-5, with 9 bases matching TRBD1. The CDR3 is made up of 15 amino acids. Germline V gene data show CDR1 as SNHLY and CDR2 as FYNNEI. V shed 6 bases, J shed 6 bases, and the junction held 9 bases outside the gene matches.